This is a list of T cell receptor beta chains from one sample in a study of PD-1 blockade in classical Hodgkin lymphoma. The assay was immunoSEQ multiplex PCR, and TCRdb's table has in-frame clones only and misses some. Among about 31,000 clones listed, approximately 80% were seen once. Sequencing was performed on peripheral blood mononuclear cells (PBMCs), taken before the fourth cycle of nivolumab. The receptors come from a human donor with classical Hodgkin lymphoma. Each CDR3 is given with its conserved first and last residue. Fields, in order: J gene, clone size, V gene, D gene, CDR3 protein, CDR3 DNA. The D gene is left open where the match is weak. Some rows have no size entry. The others give once, few or many, or a class for an expanded clone.

TRBJ2-1 | - | TRBV9 | - | CASSVVGQTYNEQFF | TGTGCCAGCAGCGTAGTAGGACAGACCTACAATGAGCAGTTCTTC
TRBJ1-2 | - | TRBV2 | - | CASRRGGGFYGYTF | TGTGCCAGCAGACGGGGCGGTGGCTTCTATGGCTACACCTTC
TRBJ2-7 | - | TRBV7-6 | TRBD1 | CASSLVAGGREQYF | TGTGCCAGCAGCTTAGTTGCAGGGGGCCGCGAGCAGTACTTC
TRBJ2-1 | - | TRBV6-5 | - | CASTRGGGYNEQFF | TGTGCCAGCACGAGAGGGGGGGGCTACAATGAGCAGTTCTTC
TRBJ2-7 | - | TRBV18 | - | CASSSSQGANWEQYF | TGTGCCAGCTCATCGTCCCAGGGCGCTAATTGGGAGCAGTACTTC
TRBJ2-5 | few | TRBV4-3 | - | CASSQETGTLQETQYF | TGCGCCAGCAGCCAGGAGACGGGGACTCTACAGGAGACCCAGTACTTC
TRBJ2-4 | - | TRBV29-1 | - | CSVGEATKNIQYF | TGCAGCGTTGGCGAGGCAACCAAAAACATTCAGTACTTC
TRBJ1-5 | - | TRBV20-1 | - | CSVNGQPQHF | TGCAGTGTAAATGGTCAGCCCCAGCATTTT
TRBJ2-3 | few | TRBV4-1 | TRBD1 | CASSLGQGAGDTQYF | TGCGCCAGCAGCTTGGGACAGGGGGCCGGAGATACGCAGTATTTT
TRBJ1-3 | - | TRBV6-5 | - | CASSYRRPSGNTIYF | TGTGCCAGCAGTTACCGAAGACCCTCTGGAAACACCATATATTTT
TRBJ1-1 | - | TRBV18 | - | CASSTLAPEAFF | TGTGCCAGCTCCACCCTAGCTCCTGAAGCTTTCTTT
TRBJ1-1 | few | TRBV7-2 | - | CASSLAPDGGSLPVF | TGTGCCAGCAGCTTAGCACCCGACGGGGGCTCACTGCCGGTCTTT
TRBJ2-3 | - | TRBV9 | - | CASSQVTGKEADTQYF | TGTGCCAGCAGCCAAGTCACCGGGAAAGAGGCAGATACGCAGTATTTT
TRBJ1-2 | - | TRBV19 | TRBD1 | CASSTTGGDGYTF | TGTGCCAGTAGTACGACAGGGGGCGATGGCTACACCTTC
TRBJ1-5 | - | TRBV6-5 | - | CASSYSRDQPQHF | TGTGCCAGCAGTTACTCGAGAGATCAGCCCCAGCATTTT
TRBJ2-3 | - | TRBV5-1 | - | CASNKQEAITDTQYF | TGCGCCAGCAACAAACAGGAGGCCATCACAGATACGCAGTATTTT
TRBJ1-2 | - | TRBV14 | - | CASSQDFPGPPGYTF | TGTGCCAGCAGCCAAGACTTCCCAGGGCCTCCAGGCTACACCTTC
TRBJ1-2 | - | TRBV7-9 | TRBD1 | CASSWGQGSGYTF | TGTGCCAGCAGCTGGGGACAGGGAAGCGGCTACACCTTC
TRBJ2-1 | - | TRBV4-1 | - | CASSLIRGAFYNEQFF | TGCGCCAGCAGCCTGATCAGGGGGGCTTTCTACAATGAGCAGTTCTTC
TRBJ2-1 | once | TRBV2 | TRBD2 | CASKSGGGIGEQFF | TGTGCCAGCAAATCCGGCGGGGGGATCGGTGAGCAGTTCTTC
TRBJ2-1 | - | TRBV7-9 | - | CASSPPGLSYNEQFF | TGTGCCAGCAGCCCACCAGGTCTTTCCTACAATGAGCAGTTCTTC
TRBJ1-2 | once | TRBV7-8 | - | CASSPLRDIEGYTF | TGTGCCAGCAGCCCCCTCCGGGACATAGAAGGCTACACCTTC
TRBJ2-7 | few | TRBV5-1 | - | CASSLEGFTYEQYF | TGCGCCAGCAGCTTAGAGGGTTTCACCTACGAGCAGTACTTC
TRBJ2-7 | - | TRBV6-1 | TRBD1 | CASLPDRGPTYEQYF | TGTGCCAGCCTCCCCGACAGGGGGCCCACCTACGAGCAGTACTTC
TRBJ1-6 | - | TRBV2 | - | CASRKEGGGNSPLHF | TGTGCCAGCAGGAAAGAAGGGGGGGGTAATTCACCCCTCCACTTT
TRBJ2-7 | - | TRBV11-2 | - | CASSPDTAPFYEQYF | TGTGCCAGCAGCCCCGACACCGCTCCCTTCTACGAGCAGTACTTC
TRBJ1-2 | - | TRBV10-1 | - | CASSETHLSDSVEGYTF | TGCGCCAGCAGTGAGACCCACTTGTCGGACTCCGTCGAGGGCTACACCTTC
TRBJ2-6 | - | TRBV5-1 | - | CASSLDGHSGANVLTF | TGCGCCAGCAGCTTGGATGGGCACTCTGGGGCCAACGTCCTGACTTTC
TRBJ2-1 | - | TRBV19 | TRBD2 | CASSIGLAGFYEQFF | TGTGCCAGTAGTATAGGACTAGCGGGGTTCTATGAGCAGTTCTTC
TRBJ1-5 | - | TRBV5-6 | - | CASSLARVGNQPQHF | TGTGCCAGCAGCTTGGCTAGGGTGGGCAATCAGCCCCAGCATTTT
TRBJ2-1 | - | TRBV19 | - | CASSLGARQEQFF | TGTGCCAGTAGTTTAGGTGCCCGACAGGAGCAGTTCTTC
TRBJ2-3 | - | TRBV9 | - | CASSEGLPQFTDTQYF | TGTGCCAGCAGCGAGGGACTCCCCCAGTTCACAGATACGCAGTATTTT
TRBJ1-3 | few | TRBV6-1 | - | CASIGDENTIYF | TGTGCCAGCATCGGGGATGAAAACACCATATATTTT
TRBJ1-4 | - | TRBV5-1 | TRBD1 | CASSLRQGEKLFF | TGCGCCAGCAGCTTAAGACAGGGAGAAAAACTGTTTTTT
TRBJ1-4 | - | TRBV9 | - | CASSVYDATNEKLFF | TGTGCCAGCAGCGTATACGATGCAACTAATGAAAAACTGTTTTTT
TRBJ1-5 | - | TRBV2 | - | CASSEAPRAGQPQHF | TGTGCCAGCAGTGAAGCGCCCAGGGCGGGACAGCCCCAGCATTTT
TRBJ2-3 | - | TRBV28 | - | CASKESGAEADTQYF | TGTGCCAGCAAGGAATCCGGGGCGGAGGCAGATACGCAGTATTTT
TRBJ1-5 | - | TRBV4-2 | TRBD1 | CASSQGVRGGTQPQHF | TGTGCCAGCAGCCAAGGCGTCAGGGGGGGTACTCAGCCCCAGCATTTT
TRBJ1-5 | - | TRBV6-6 | - | CASRLHGGYSNQPQHF | TGTGCCAGTAGATTACATGGGGGGTATAGCAATCAGCCCCAGCATTTT
TRBJ1-4 | - | TRBV27 | - | CASSVTRGVGLFF | TGTGCCAGCAGTGTCACGAGGGGCGTGGGACTGTTTTTT
TRBJ2-3 | - | TRBV29-1 | - | CSVDRDFGGTQYF | TGCAGCGTTGATCGGGACTTTGGAGGTACGCAGTATTTT
TRBJ1-6 | - | TRBV15 | - | CATSRENSPLHF | TGTGCCACCAGCAGAGAGAATTCACCCCTCCACTTT
TRBJ2-1 | - | TRBV5-1 | TRBD2 | CASGLNGDAGGEQFF | TGCGCCAGCGGATTAAACGGGGACGCGGGGGGTGAGCAGTTCTTC
TRBJ1-1 | - | TRBV27 | - | CASSTGGRGTEAFF | TGTGCCAGCAGTACGGGGGGCCGAGGCACTGAAGCTTTCTTT
TRBJ1-1 | once | TRBV7-8 | TRBD1 | CASSPDQGASEAFF | TGTGCCAGCAGCCCTGACCAGGGGGCCAGCGAAGCTTTCTTT
TRBJ2-5 | - | TRBV5-4 | - | CASSVAPWEETQYF | TGTGCCAGCAGCGTCGCCCCATGGGAGGAGACCCAGTACTTC
TRBJ2-7 | - | TRBV10-3 | TRBD1 | CAISTDRGYEQYF | TGTGCCATCAGCACGGACAGGGGTTACGAGCAGTACTTC
TRBJ1-2 | few | TRBV29-1 | - | CSVEQGTYGYTF | TGCAGCGTTGAGCAGGGGACCTATGGCTACACCTTC
TRBJ2-2 | - | TRBV7-9 | - | CASSLVPGELFF | TGTGCCAGCAGCTTAGTACCAGGGGAGCTGTTTTTT
TRBJ2-5 | - | TRBV5-1 | - | CASKEDVNWETQYF | TGCGCCAGTAAGGAGGACGTAAATTGGGAGACCCAGTACTTC
TRBJ2-3 | few | TRBV5-1 | - | CASSLADTQYF | TGCGCCAGCAGCTTGGCAGATACGCAGTATTTT
TRBJ1-3 | few | TRBV28 | TRBD1 | CASSLDRAGNTIYF | TGTGCCAGCAGTTTAGACAGGGCCGGAAACACCATATATTTT
TRBJ1-4 | once | TRBV18 | - | CASSDYTGPGEKLFF | TGTGCCAGCTCGGACTATACAGGGCCGGGCGAAAAACTGTTTTTT